The 5 T cell receptor beta chains in this list originate from one sample, sequenced in a study of neurological immune-mediated disorders. TCRdb passed the 5' RACE reads through MiXCR, listing each CDR3 protein once. The sample yields 50,000 to 70,000 distinct CDR3 sequences, approximately 11% seen once. Input material: PBMCs. These receptors came from a woman aged 55-69 years with HTLV-1-associated myelopathy (HAM/TSP).

The chain employs TRBV28 and TRBJ2-5; 9 nucleotides agree with TRBD2. Looked up from germline, CDR1 is MDHEN and CDR2 is SYDVKM. Trimming took 2 bases from V and 4 from J; bases not matched to a gene: 8. The CDR3 covers 16 residues. CDR3 amino acids: CASSLLSGSLRETQYF. CDR3 bases: TGTGCCAGCAGTTTACTTAGCGGGAGTCTGAGAGAGACCCAGTACTTC.

The table lists this clonotype with many counts. This chain connects TRBV20-1 to TRBJ2-7; TRBD2 agrees at 14 bases. J gave up 6 bases and V 4 bases, and 11 bases lay outside the gene matches. This CDR3 spans 16 amino acids. Germline V gene sequence: CDR1 DFQATT, CDR2 SNEGSKA (reference sequence). The CDR3 bases are TGCAGTGCTAATCGACCCGGGACTAGCGGGAGAGGCGAGCAGTACTTC. Residues: CSANRPGTSGRGEQYF.

This clonotype was observed many times. CDR3 DNA sequence: TGTGCCAGTAGTATGCAGGTTCCTACAGATACGCAGTATTTT. As protein: CASSMQVPTDTQYF. This rearrangement joins TRBV19 to TRBJ2-3; D remains ambiguous. Germline CDR1 reads LNHDA; CDR2 reads SQIVND (reference sequence). V lost 3 bases to trimming and J lost 3 bases, with 10 bases between them. The CDR3 runs 14 residues.

The rearrangement uses TRBV16 and TRBJ2-1; the D gene is possibly TRBD2 (6 bases). CDR1 and CDR2 (germline): KGHSY, FQNENV. Trimming left V 1 base short and J 6 bases short, with 7 bases between. The CDR3 is 13 residues long. This CDR3 reads CASSQFGGNEQFF. The CDR3 DNA is TGTGCCAGCAGCCAATTCGGGGGCAATGAGCAGTTCTTC.

The sample holds many counts of this clonotype. V and J are TRBV29-1 and TRBJ1-4; maybe TRBD1 (5 bases). Trimming shortened V by 6 bases and J by 5 bases, and 10 bases separated the two germline ends. The length of the CDR3 is 12 residues. The V gene's germline CDR1 is SQVTM and CDR2 ANQGSEA. The CDR3 sequence is CSVADRNEKLFF. Written as DNA, the CDR3 is TGCAGCGTCGCAGACAGAAATGAAAAACTGTTTTTT. Variable domain in full (rest from reference TRBV29-1 and TRBJ1-4): SAVISQKPSRDICQRGTSLTIQCQVDSQVTMMFWYRQQPGQSLTLIATANQGSEATYESGFVIDKFPISRPNLTFSTLTVSNMSPEDSSIYLCSVADRNEKLFFGSGTQLSVL.